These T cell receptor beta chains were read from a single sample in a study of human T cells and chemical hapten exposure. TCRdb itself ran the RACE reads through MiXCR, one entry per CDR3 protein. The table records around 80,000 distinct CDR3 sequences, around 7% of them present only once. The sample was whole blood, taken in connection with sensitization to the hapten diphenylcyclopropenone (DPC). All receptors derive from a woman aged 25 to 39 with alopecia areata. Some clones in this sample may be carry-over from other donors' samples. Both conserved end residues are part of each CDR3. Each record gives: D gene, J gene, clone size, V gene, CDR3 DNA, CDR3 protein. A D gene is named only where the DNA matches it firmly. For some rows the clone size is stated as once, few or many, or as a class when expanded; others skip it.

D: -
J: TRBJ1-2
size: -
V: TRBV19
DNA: TGTGCCAGTAGTAGCGGGGTTGTATTCTATGGCTACACCTTC
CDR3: CASSSGVVFYGYTF

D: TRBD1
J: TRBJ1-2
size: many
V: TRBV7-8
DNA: TGTGCCAGCAGCTTATTGGCCGGGACAGCCATCGGCTACACCTTC
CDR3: CASSLLAGTAIGYTF

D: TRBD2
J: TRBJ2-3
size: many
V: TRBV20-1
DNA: TGCAGTGCTAGAGATAGCGGGGGGGCTCCAGATACGCAGTATTTT
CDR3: CSARDSGGAPDTQYF

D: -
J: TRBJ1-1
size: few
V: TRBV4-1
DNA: TGCGCCAGCAGCCAGGACCCATACCATCGACAGACTGAAGCTTTCTTT
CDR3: CASSQDPYHRQTEAFF

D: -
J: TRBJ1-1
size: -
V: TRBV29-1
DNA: TGCAGCGTTTCCCATTCCACAGGGACCAACACTGAAGCTTTCTTT
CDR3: CSVSHSTGTNTEAFF

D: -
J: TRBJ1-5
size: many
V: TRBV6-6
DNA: TGTGCCAGCAGTTACTCGATGCTGGGAAACAGCAATCAGCCCCAGCATTTT
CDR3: CASSYSMLGNSNQPQHF

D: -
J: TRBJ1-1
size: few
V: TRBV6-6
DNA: TGTGCCAGCGGGGCGACAGTGAACACTGAAGCTTTCTTT
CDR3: CASGATVNTEAFF

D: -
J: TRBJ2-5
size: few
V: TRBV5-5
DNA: TGTGCCAGCAGCTCTAAAGCCCCCGGACAACAAGAGACCCAGTACTTC
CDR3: CASSSKAPGQQETQYF

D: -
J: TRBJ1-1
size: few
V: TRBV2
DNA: TGTGCCAGCACCCGGATCGGAGTGAACACTGAAGCTTTCTTT
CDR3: CASTRIGVNTEAFF

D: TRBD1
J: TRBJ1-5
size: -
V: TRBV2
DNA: TGTGCCAGCAGGCAGGGGGCGGATCAGCCCCAGCATTTT
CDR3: CASRQGADQPQHF